This T cell receptor (beta chain) was identified during a study of blood T cell repertoires in COVID-19. Germline V gene data show CDR1 as MNHEY and CDR2 as SVGAGI. This CDR3 comprises 13 residues. Trimming took off 7 bases at V and 2 bases at J, with 9 bases between the two ends. The protocol was immunoSEQ multiplex PCR, while the TCRdb copy is restricted to in-frame clones and leaves out a portion. The sample contains fewer than 130,000 clones, roughly 85% of which appear only once. The sample comprised peripheral blood. The V call is TRBV6-5, the J call TRBJ2-1; unclear D gene. This clonotype was obtained from an elderly woman with active or convalescent COVID-19. CDR3 DNA sequence: TGTGCCAGCAAAGTAACAGCCTACAATGAGCAGTTCTTC. Its translation is CASKVTAYNEQFF.